This TCR beta chain was recovered during a study of blood T cells in healthy people across ages. The CDR3 contains 14 residues. Trimming left V 10 bases short and J 7 bases short, with 17 bases between. There are a few counts of this clonotype. A sample-barcoded 5' primer and a J-beta primer mix were used in a second PCR of about 7 to 11 cycles. Any given sample supplied a minimum of 2.5 million CDR3-containing paired-end reads. From the 5' RACE reads, TCRdb called clonotypes with MiXCR, one entry per CDR3 protein. This sample carries some 1.7 million distinct CDR3 sequences, 28% of them seen once, and the ten largest clones take roughly 8%.

This TCR came from a woman in her 30s in good health. The specimen was blood. This chain joins TRBV12-3 or TRBV12-4 and TRBJ1-6, with D unclear. CDR3 sequence (DNA): TGTGCCACCCAAGGTATTCCGGGAAATTCACCCCTCCACTTT. Its protein is CATQGIPGNSPLHF.